This T cell receptor beta chain comes out of a study of long-term antiretroviral therapy in people with HIV. Running of the v3.0 immunoSEQ assay took place at survey level. Only in-frame clones appear in the TCRdb table, and some are missing; sequencing was by immunoSEQ multiplex PCR. The repertoire includes about 33,000 clones, about 95% of them detected once, and over 2% sits in the top ten. The CDR3 is 11 residues long. Germline V lookup: CDR1 MNHNY, CDR2 SVGAGI (reference sequence). The V and J ends lost 5 bases and 4 bases respectively, with 5 bases between them. This chain uses TRBV6-6 with TRBJ1-1; D call uncertain. The receptor's source is a man aged 25-45 years with HIV. The specimen comprised unsorted PBMCs, sampled 6.6 years after starting antiretroviral therapy. The CDR3 DNA sequence: TGTGCCAGCAGTATGAGCACTGAAGCTTTCTTT. Translation: CASSMSTEAFF.